Presented here are 18 T cell receptor beta chains from one specimen sequenced in a study of cytomegalovirus exposure and HLA in healthy donors. With 60 Vbeta and 13 Jbeta primers, the PCR was carried out. The protocol was immunoSEQ multiplex PCR, while the TCRdb copy is restricted to in-frame clones and leaves out a portion. The sample yields roughly 120,000 clones, of which the top ten take up less than 4.5%. Sample: PBMCs. Receptor source: a man aged 18-30 years in good health and CMV-seronegative.

The chain has TRBV27 and TRBJ2-7; 12 bases align to TRBD2. The length of the CDR3 is 16 residues. The germline CDR1 and CDR2 sequences are MNHEY and SMNVEV (reference sequence). The trim removed 7 bases at V and 4 bases at J, leaving 11 bases unmatched. This CDR3 reads CASTPSRGTSGYEQYF. CDR3 nucleotide sequence: TGTGCCAGCACCCCGTCCCGAGGGACTAGCGGGTACGAGCAGTACTTC.

The CDR3: CASSRRWGLDYYEQYF. CDR3 in DNA: TGTGCCAGCAGCCGCCGGTGGGGTCTGGACTACTACGAGCAGTACTTC. The chain carries TRBV7-9 and TRBJ2-7, with a weak D call TRBD2 (6 bases). This CDR3 region has 16 residues. Trimming shortened V by 5 bases and J by 3 bases, and 20 bases separated the two germline ends. In germline, CDR1 is SEHNR, CDR2 FQNEAQ (reference sequence).

The DNA for the CDR3 is TGTGCCAGCAGCTCGGGACAACTCGAGCAGTACTTC. Translating gives CASSSGQLEQYF. The rearrangement links TRBV7-9 to TRBJ2-5; weak D call: TRBD1 (6 bases). The J call is uncertain, as TRBJ2-7 better fits the DNA end. Germline CDR1 reads SEHNR; CDR2 reads FQNEAQ (reference sequence). The CDR3 has 12 amino acids.

V gene TRBV7-2 combines with J gene TRBJ2-1, with 7 bases aligning to TRBD2. The CDR3 runs to 17 residues. CDR1 SGHTA and CDR2 FQGNSA come from the germline V gene. V was pared by 3 bases and J by 4 bases, with 12 bases of the junction left unmatched. The CDR3 DNA follows: TGTGCCAGCAGCTTGGAGCTCGGGCTAGCGGCTTACAATGAGCAGTTCTTC. Its translation: CASSLELGLAAYNEQFF.

V is TRBV27 and J is TRBJ2-7; no firm D call. The CDR3 runs 15 residues. V gave up 5 bases and J gave up 1 base, with 15 bases separating them. Germline CDR1 reads MNHEY; CDR2 reads SMNVEV (reference sequence). The chain's CDR3 is CASSRSLGASYEQYF. The CDR3 nucleotides read TGTGCCAGCAGTCGGTCCCTCGGTGCATCCTACGAGCAGTACTTC.

The rearrangement joins TRBV19 to TRBJ2-2; 8 bases align to TRBD2. The junction had 6 bases not matched to a gene; V was cut back by 4 bases and J by 2 bases. This CDR3 is built from 16 residues. The V gene's germline CDR1 is LNHDA and CDR2 SQIVND (reference sequence). The CDR3 nucleotides are TGTGCCAGTAGTAACCGACTAGCGCTAAACACCGGGGAGCTGTTTTTT. Protein: CASSNRLALNTGELFF. Filled out from reference TRBV19 and TRBJ2-2, the complete variable domain reads DGGITQSPKYLFRKEGQNVTLSCEQNLNHDAMYWYRQDPGQGLRLIYYSQIVNDFQKGDIAEGYSVSREKKESFPLTVTSAQKNPTAFYLCASSNRLALNTGELFFGEGSRLTVL.

This chain uses TRBV6-6 with TRBJ1-2; 9 bases match TRBD1. CDR1 MNHNY and CDR2 SVGAGI come from the germline V gene (reference sequence). The CDR3 is made up of 14 amino acids. Trimming at V came to 5 bases and at J to 3 bases, leaving 4 bases not matched to a gene. The CDR3 spells CASSLQGADYGYTF. The CDR3 DNA reads TGTGCCAGCAGTCTACAGGGGGCGGACTATGGCTACACCTTC.

The J gene is TRBJ2-7, the V gene TRBV2, with 8 bases matching TRBD1. Germline V lookup: CDR1 SNHLY, CDR2 FYNNEI. The CDR3 runs to 12 residues. V trimming: 7 bases; J trimming: 3 bases; junction bases outside the gene matches: 2. The CDR3 sequence is CASTDRGYEQYF. CDR3 coding DNA: TGTGCCAGCACCGACAGGGGCTACGAGCAGTACTTC.

The rearrangement joins TRBV30 to TRBJ1-1; 9 nucleotides line up with TRBD1. CDR1 and CDR2 (germline): GTSNPN, SVGIG (reference sequence). V lost 8 bases, J lost 0 bases, and 7 bases stayed unmatched. This CDR3 comprises 14 residues. The CDR3 is CASYRGRVNTEAFF. In DNA, the CDR3 is TGTGCCAGTTACAGGGGGCGGGTGAACACTGAAGCTTTCTTT.

The gene calls are TRBV30 and TRBJ1-1; D call uncertain. Per the germline V gene, CDR1 is GTSNPN and CDR2 is SVGIG (reference sequence). The length of the CDR3 is 16 residues. The V end lost 1 base, the J end lost 3 bases, and 18 bases lay between the germline ends. CDR3 amino acids: CAWSGRTSDGDTEAFF. CDR3 nucleotide sequence: TGTGCCTGGAGTGGACGGACTTCGGATGGGGACACTGAAGCTTTCTTT. Variable domain in full (rest from reference TRBV30 and TRBJ1-1): SQTIHQWPATLVQPVGSPLSLECTVEGTSNPNLYWYRQAAGRGLQLLFYSVGIGQISSEVPQNLSASRPQDRQFILSSKKLLLSDSGFYLCAWSGRTSDGDTEAFFGQGTRLTVV.

The J gene is TRBJ1-1, the V gene TRBV29-1, with a possible D match to TRBD1 (5 bases). Germline values: CDR1 SQVTM, CDR2 ANQGSEA. The CDR3 runs 15 residues. Deletions cut 3 bases from V and 4 bases from J, with 18 bases between. CDR3 protein: CSVDSGRGLGTEAFF. CDR3 nucleotides: TGCAGCGTTGATTCGGGTAGGGGTTTAGGCACTGAAGCTTTCTTT.

J is TRBJ1-2 and V is TRBV29-1; 7 nucleotides align to TRBD1. Germline values: CDR1 SQVTM, CDR2 ANQGSEA. Germline trimming cut 3 bases from V and 2 bases from J; bases unmatched to any gene: 3. CDR3 length: 13 residues. Here the CDR3 reads CSVDQGGNYGYTF. CDR3 in DNA: TGCAGCGTTGATCAGGGGGGAAACTATGGCTACACCTTC.

This chain links TRBV6-5 with TRBJ2-7; 7 bases are a match to TRBD1. With 7 bases clipped from V and 6 bases from J, the junction kept 9 bases outside the gene matches. The CDR3 sequence is 13 residues long. The germline V gene has CDR1 MNHEY and CDR2 SVGAGI. CDR3: CASTGTVPPEQYF. The CDR3 DNA follows: TGTGCCAGCACGGGGACAGTTCCTCCCGAGCAGTACTTC.

The CDR3 region has the DNA TGCGCCAGCCTATTTGGGACTCCCCTCTACGAGCAGTACTTC. Its translation is CASLFGTPLYEQYF. The chain combines TRBV10-2 with TRBJ2-7; tentatively, D is TRBD2 (6 bases). CDR1 WSHSY and CDR2 SAAADI come from the germline V gene. The CDR3 is made up of 14 amino acids. Trimming removed 8 bases from V and 3 bases from J, with 17 bases in between.

CDR3 DNA sequence: TGTGCCACCACGACAGGAGAGACTGAAGCTTTCTTT. Amino acids: CATTTGETEAFF. V usage is TRBV18 and J usage is TRBJ1-1, with D possibly matching TRBD1 (6 bases). Germline CDR1 KGHSH, CDR2 LQKENI. The ends were cut back, 10 bases at V and 5 bases at J, with 14 bases in the middle. This CDR3 is built from 12 residues.

The chain employs TRBV9 and TRBJ2-3; the match to TRBD2 covers 10 bases. V shed 4 bases, J shed 2 bases, and the junction held 16 bases outside the gene matches. CDR3 length: 19 residues. CDR1 and CDR2 (germline): SGDLS, YYNGEE. This CDR3 reads CASSNRLPIAGGPTDTQYF. The CDR3 DNA is TGTGCCAGCAGCAACCGCCTTCCTATAGCGGGGGGCCCCACAGATACGCAGTATTTT.

The chain is built from TRBV28 and TRBJ1-2; TRBD1 is a possible D gene (6 bases). The germline CDR1 and CDR2 sequences are MDHEN and SYDVKM. V was shortened by 10 bases and J by 2 bases, with 11 bases between the two germline ends. The CDR3 totals 12 residues. CDR3 nucleotides: TGTGCCACCAGGGGCCCCAACTATGGCTACACCTTC. This encodes CATRGPNYGYTF.

CDR3: CASSLTDRENEKLFF. In DNA, the CDR3 is TGCGCCAGCAGCTTGACAGACAGGGAAAATGAAAAACTGTTTTTT. The chain recombines TRBV5-1 with TRBJ1-4; TRBD1 matches 7 bases. The CDR3 runs to 15 residues. Losses at the gene ends were 1 base for V and 5 bases for J; bases not matched to a gene: 5. CDR1 and CDR2 from the germline V gene are SGHRS and YFSETQ.